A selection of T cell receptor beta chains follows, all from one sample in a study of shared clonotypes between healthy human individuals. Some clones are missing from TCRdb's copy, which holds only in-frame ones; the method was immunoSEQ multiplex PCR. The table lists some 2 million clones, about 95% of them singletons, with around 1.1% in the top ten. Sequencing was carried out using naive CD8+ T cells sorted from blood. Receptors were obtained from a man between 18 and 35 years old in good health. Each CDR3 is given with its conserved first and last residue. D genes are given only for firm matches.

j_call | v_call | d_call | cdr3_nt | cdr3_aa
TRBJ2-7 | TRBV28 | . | TGTGCCAGCAGCAGCACAGGGATGAGCTCCTACGAGCAGTACTTC | CASSSTGMSSYEQYF
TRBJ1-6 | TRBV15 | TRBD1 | TGTGCCACCAGCGCCCAGGACAGGAGCTCCTATAATTCACCCCTCCACTTT | CATSAQDRSSYNSPLHF
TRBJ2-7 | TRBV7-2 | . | TGTGCCAGCAGATCAGGCCCCTACTCCTACGAGCAGTACTTC | CASRSGPYSYEQYF
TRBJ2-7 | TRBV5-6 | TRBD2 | TGTGCCAGCAGCTTCGGACTAGCCGCGCCTCGGCAGTACTTC | CASSFGLAAPRQYF
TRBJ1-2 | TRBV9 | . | TGTGCCAGCAGCGTAGGGGTCGATGGCTACACCTTC | CASSVGVDGYTF
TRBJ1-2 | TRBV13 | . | TGTGCCAGCAGCTTAGGGTCCTATGGCTACACCTTC | CASSLGSYGYTF
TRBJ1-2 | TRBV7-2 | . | TGTGCCAGCAGCTCCGGCTATGGCTACACCTTC | CASSSGYGYTF
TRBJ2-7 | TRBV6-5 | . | TGTGCCAGCACGACATACCCACGGTACGAGCAGTACTTC | CASTTYPRYEQYF
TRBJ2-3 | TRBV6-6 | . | TGTGCCAGCAGTTACTCTGCGGGACCCACAGATACGCAGTATTTT | CASSYSAGPTDTQYF
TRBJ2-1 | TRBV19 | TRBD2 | TGTGCCAGTACCCCCGACACGGGGGGTCAGTTCTTC | CASTPDTGGQFF
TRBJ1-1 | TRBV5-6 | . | TGTGCCAGCAGCTTAGGGACCTACACGGAAGCTTTCTTT | CASSLGTYTEAFF
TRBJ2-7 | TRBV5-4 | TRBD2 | TGTGCCAGCAGCTTGGACAGGGGGACTAGCGGTTACGAGCAGTACTTC | CASSLDRGTSGYEQYF
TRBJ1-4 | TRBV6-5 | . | TGTGCCAGCAGCTCCCTGGCTAATGAAAAACTGTTTTTT | CASSSLANEKLFF
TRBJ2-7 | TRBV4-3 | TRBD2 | TGCGCCAGCAGCGCCAGCGGGGGGGACTACGAGCAGTACTTC | CASSASGGDYEQYF
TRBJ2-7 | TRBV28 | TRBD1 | TGTGCCAGCAGTATAGGGACAGGGCTAATTTTTTACGAGCAGTACTTC | CASSIGTGLIFYEQYF
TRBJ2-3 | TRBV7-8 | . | TGTGCCAGCAGCCCGTTGGAGGGGCCAGGAGATACGCAGTATTTT | CASSPLEGPGDTQYF